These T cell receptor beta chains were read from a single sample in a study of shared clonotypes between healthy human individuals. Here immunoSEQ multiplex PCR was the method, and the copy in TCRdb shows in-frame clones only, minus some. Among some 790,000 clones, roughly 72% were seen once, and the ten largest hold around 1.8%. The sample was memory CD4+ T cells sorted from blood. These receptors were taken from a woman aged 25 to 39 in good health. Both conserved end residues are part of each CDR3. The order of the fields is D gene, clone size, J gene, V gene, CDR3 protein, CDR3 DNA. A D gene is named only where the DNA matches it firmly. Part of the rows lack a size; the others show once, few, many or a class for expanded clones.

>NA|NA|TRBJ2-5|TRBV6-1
CASSEIETQYF
TGTGCCAGCAGTGAAATAGAGACCCAGTACTTC
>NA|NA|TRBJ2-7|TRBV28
CASSSSSGYSYEQYF
TGTGCCAGCAGTTCATCCTCGGGGTACTCCTACGAGCAGTACTTC
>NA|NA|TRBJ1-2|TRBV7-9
CASSKPGDYGYTF
TGTGCCAGCAGCAAGCCGGGTGACTATGGCTACACCTTC
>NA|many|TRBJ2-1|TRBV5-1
CASSSDSPGYNEQFF
TGCGCCAGCAGCTCCGACAGCCCCGGCTACAATGAGCAGTTCTTC
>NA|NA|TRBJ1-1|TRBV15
CATSRDPNTEAFF
TGTGCCACCAGCAGAGATCCGAACACTGAAGCTTTCTTT
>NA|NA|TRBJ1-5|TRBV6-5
CASSPARTNQPQHF
TGTGCCAGCAGCCCAGCTAGGACAAATCAGCCCCAGCATTTT
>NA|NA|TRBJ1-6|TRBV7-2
CASSRTIGGNSPLHF
TGTGCCAGCAGCCGCACCATAGGGGGTAATTCACCCCTCCACTTT
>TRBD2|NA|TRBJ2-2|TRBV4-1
CASSQGGYLGGPGVNTGELFF
TGCGCCAGCAGCCAAGGGGGTTATCTGGGAGGGCCTGGGGTGAACACCGGGGAGCTGTTTTTT
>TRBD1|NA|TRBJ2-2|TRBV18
CASSPLQGRNTGELFF
TGTGCCAGCTCACCACTACAGGGGCGAAACACCGGGGAGCTGTTTTTT
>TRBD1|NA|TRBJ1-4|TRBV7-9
CASSLGTGIVKLFF
TGTGCCAGCAGCTTAGGGACAGGGATTGTAAAACTGTTTTTT
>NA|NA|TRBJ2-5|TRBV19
CASRKRPASQQETQYF
TGTGCCAGCAGGAAGCGCCCGGCTAGCCAACAAGAGACCCAGTACTTC
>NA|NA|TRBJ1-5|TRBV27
CASSTNRERNQPQHF
TGTGCCAGCAGTACTAACAGGGAGAGGAATCAGCCCCAGCATTTT
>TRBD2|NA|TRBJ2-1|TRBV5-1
CASSLRLADNEQFF
TGCGCCAGCAGCTTGAGGCTAGCGGACAATGAGCAGTTCTTC
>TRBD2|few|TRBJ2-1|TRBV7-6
CASSLEGLEPNEQFF
TGTGCCAGCAGCTTAGAGGGACTAGAGCCCAATGAGCAGTTCTTC
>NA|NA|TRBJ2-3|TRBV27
CASSLLRTDTQYF
TGTGCCAGCAGTTTACTAAGGACAGATACGCAGTATTTT
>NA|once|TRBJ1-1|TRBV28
CASRRLNTEAFF
TGTGCCAGCAGACGACTGAACACTGAAGCTTTCTTT
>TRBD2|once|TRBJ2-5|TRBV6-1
CASSEGAAGGTQYF
TGTGCCAGCAGTGAAGGGGCAGCGGGGGGGACCCAGTACTTC
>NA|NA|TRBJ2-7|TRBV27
CASSLSRPQRGAYEQYF
TGTGCCAGCAGTTTATCGCGGCCACAGCGAGGGGCCTACGAGCAGTACTTC
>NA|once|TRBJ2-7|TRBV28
CASTLTSTAGKQYF
TGTGCCAGCACCTTGACTAGTACCGCAGGGAAGCAGTACTTC
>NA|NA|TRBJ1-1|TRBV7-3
CASSLNMDTEAFF
TGTGCCAGCAGCTTAAACATGGACACTGAAGCTTTCTTT
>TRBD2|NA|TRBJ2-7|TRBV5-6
CASSLRASGRGDEQYF
TGTGCCAGCAGCTTGAGGGCTAGCGGGAGGGGTGACGAGCAGTACTTC
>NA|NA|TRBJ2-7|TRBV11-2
CASSLDLRPSPTAEQYF
TGTGCCAGCAGCTTAGATTTGCGACCATCCCCAACGGCCGAGCAGTACTTC
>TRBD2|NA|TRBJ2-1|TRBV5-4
CASSPNVGLGPGSEQFF
TGTGCCAGCAGCCCCAACGTGGGACTAGGGCCCGGGAGTGAGCAGTTCTTC
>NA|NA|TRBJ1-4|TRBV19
CASSIRGEKLFF
TGTGCCAGTAGTATACGGGGGGAAAAACTGTTTTTT
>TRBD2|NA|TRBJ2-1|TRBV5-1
CASSYSSGSYNEQFF
TGCGCCAGCAGCTACAGTAGCGGGAGCTACAATGAGCAGTTCTTC
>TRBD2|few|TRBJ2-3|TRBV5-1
CASSLGSGASTDTQYF
TGCGCCAGCAGCTTGGGTAGCGGGGCCAGCACAGATACGCAGTATTTT
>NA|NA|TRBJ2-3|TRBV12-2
CASRQSRTSGSGADTQYF
TGTGCAAGTCGCCAATCACGGACTAGCGGGAGCGGCGCAGATACGCAGTATTTT
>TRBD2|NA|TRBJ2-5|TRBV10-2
CASTVAGGSLETQYF
TGCGCCAGCACCGTAGCGGGAGGTTCTCTAGAGACCCAGTACTTC
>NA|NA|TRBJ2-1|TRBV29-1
CSVSLRENEQFF
TGCAGCGTTAGTCTACGGGAGAATGAGCAGTTCTTC
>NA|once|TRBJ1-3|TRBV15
CATSREVIGVGGNTIYF
TGTGCCACCAGCAGAGAAGTGATAGGGGTAGGAGGAAACACCATATATTTT
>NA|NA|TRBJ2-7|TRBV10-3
CAISESWDPPSEQYF
TGTGCCATCAGTGAGTCTTGGGATCCCCCCTCCGAGCAGTACTTC
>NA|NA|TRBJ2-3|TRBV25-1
CASSESEGIGTDTQYF
TGTGCCAGCAGTGAATCGGAGGGGATCGGGACAGATACGCAGTATTTT
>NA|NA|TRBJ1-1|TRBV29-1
CSVEGSGWTEAFF
TGCAGCGTTGAAGGATCCGGGTGGACTGAAGCTTTCTTT
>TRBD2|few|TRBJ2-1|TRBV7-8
CASSGREGPYNEQFF
TGTGCCAGCAGCGGACGGGAGGGTCCCTACAATGAGCAGTTCTTC
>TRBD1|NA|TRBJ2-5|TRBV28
CASSYRGLGRETQYF
TGTGCCAGCAGTTACAGGGGGCTAGGGAGAGAGACCCAGTACTTC
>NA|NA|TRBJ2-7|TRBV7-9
CASSSTQTYEQYF
TGTGCCAGCAGTTCCACTCAGACCTACGAGCAGTACTTC
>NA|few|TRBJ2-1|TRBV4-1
CASSFQVPDNEQFF
TGCGCCAGCAGCTTCCAAGTCCCTGACAATGAGCAGTTCTTC
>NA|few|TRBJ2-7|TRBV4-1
CASSQEGDGPYEQYF
TGCGCCAGCAGCCAAGAAGGTGACGGACCCTACGAGCAGTACTTC
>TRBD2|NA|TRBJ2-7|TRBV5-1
CASSRGRVDYEQYF
TGCGCCAGCAGCCGCGGGAGGGTAGACTACGAGCAGTACTTC
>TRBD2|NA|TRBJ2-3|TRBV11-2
CASSLDPAGGPRDTQYF
TGTGCCAGCAGCTTAGATCCGGCGGGAGGGCCGAGGGATACGCAGTATTTT
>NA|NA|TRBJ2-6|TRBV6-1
CASSVRRSSGANVLTF
TGTGCCAGCAGTGTGCGACGAAGCTCTGGGGCCAACGTCCTGACTTTC
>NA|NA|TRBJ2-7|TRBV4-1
CASRPTFKGAYEQYF
TGCGCCAGCAGGCCCACTTTCAAAGGGGCCTACGAGCAGTACTTC
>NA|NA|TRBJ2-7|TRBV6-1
CAVSGGGGAYEQYF
TGTGCCGTCTCTGGCGGAGGAGGGGCCTACGAGCAGTACTTC
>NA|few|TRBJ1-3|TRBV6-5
CASRSTGNTIYF
TGTGCCAGCAGGTCCACTGGAAACACCATATATTTT